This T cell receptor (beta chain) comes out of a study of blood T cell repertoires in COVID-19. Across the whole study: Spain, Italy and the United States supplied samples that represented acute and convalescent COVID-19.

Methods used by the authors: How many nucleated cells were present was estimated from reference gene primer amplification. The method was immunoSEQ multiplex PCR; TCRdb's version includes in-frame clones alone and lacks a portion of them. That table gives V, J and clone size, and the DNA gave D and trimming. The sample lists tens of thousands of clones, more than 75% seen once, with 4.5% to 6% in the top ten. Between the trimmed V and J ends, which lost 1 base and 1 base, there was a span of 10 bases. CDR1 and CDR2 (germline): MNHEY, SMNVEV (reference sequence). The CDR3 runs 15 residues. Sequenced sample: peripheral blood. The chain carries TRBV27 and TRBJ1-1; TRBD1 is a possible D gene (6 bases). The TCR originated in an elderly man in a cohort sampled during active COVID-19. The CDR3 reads CASSLLGAGNTEAFF. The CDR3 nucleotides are TGTGCCAGCAGTTTATTGGGGGCAGGGAACACTGAAGCTTTCTTT.